The TCR beta chain described here comes from a study of T cell responses to AZD1222 COVID-19 vaccine. Looking at the study overall: Second doses at about 4 or about 12 weeks were pooled. Overall study findings and caveats: Close to half of spike-specific TCRs reportedly recognize unmutated variant regions. Baseline seropositives among AZD1222 recipients totaled only 6 or 7. After the peak T cell response, and only then, were repertoires sampled.

Sequenced by immunoSEQ multiplex PCR; TCRdb stores in-frame clones only, minus some. The sample carries tens of thousands of clones, around 86% recorded once. V lost 2 bases to trimming and J lost 5 bases; unmatched junction nucleotides: 12. Germline V gene sequence: CDR1 SEHNR, CDR2 FQNEAQ (reference sequence). The CDR3 contains 17 residues. Worth noting for this clone: What it recognizes is unknown.

V gene TRBV7-9 combines with J gene TRBJ2-1; 7 bases align to TRBD2. The TCR comes from an adult in good health. The sample here was peripheral blood, taken on day 0 of AZD1222 vaccination. In nucleotides, the CDR3 is TGTGCCAGCAGCTTACTCACGGGGCTAGCGGAGCACAATGAGCAGTTCTTC. Translation: CASSLLTGLAEHNEQFF.